One sample yielded the 20 T cell receptor beta chains listed below, sequenced in a study of blood T cell repertoires in COVID-19. Assay used: immunoSEQ multiplex PCR; TCRdb lists only in-frame clones, some missing. This repertoire shows 250,000 or so clones, roughly 80% found once; its top ten account for more than 3%. The sequencing sample was made of PBMCs or T cells enriched from blood (not recorded which). The receptor set was obtained from a man in his forties or fifties who had recovered from COVID-19.

V usage is TRBV5-5 and J usage is TRBJ1-5; 11 bases match TRBD1. This CDR3 is 17 amino acids long. Germline CDR1 and CDR2: SGHKS and YYEKEE (reference sequence). V lost 3 bases to trimming and J lost 0 bases; unmatched junction nucleotides: 5. The CDR3 DNA reads TGTGCCAGCAGCTCCGGGACAGGGGGTACTAGCAATCAGCCCCAGCATTTT. Its translation is CASSSGTGGTSNQPQHF. The complete variable domain, with remaining parts taken from reference TRBV5-5 and TRBJ1-5, reads DAGVTQSPTHLIKTRGQQVTLRCSPISGHKSVSWYQQVLGQGPQFIFQYYEKEERGRGNFPDRFSARQFPNYSSELNVNALLLGDSALYLCASSSGTGGTSNQPQHFGDGTRLSIL.

The genes are TRBV10-1 and TRBJ1-6; 8 nucleotides line up with TRBD1. The trim removed 2 bases at V and 1 base at J, leaving 10 bases unmatched. The CDR3 extends over 19 amino acids. Germline values: CDR1 WNHNN, CDR2 SYGVQD (reference sequence). The CDR3 spells CASSEHEDRGRSYNSPLHF. Written as DNA, the CDR3 is TGCGCCAGCAGTGAGCATGAAGACAGGGGCAGGTCCTATAATTCACCCCTCCACTTT.

The genes are TRBV9 and TRBJ2-7, with D maybe TRBD2 (6 bases). CDR3 length: 14 residues. Germline V gives CDR1 SGDLS, CDR2 YYNGEE. Trimming took 10 bases from V and 2 from J, leaving 19 bases between them. CDR3 sequence reads: CAAQSNGEAYEQYF. The CDR3 region has the DNA TGTGCCGCTCAGTCTAATGGGGAGGCCTACGAGCAGTACTTC.

The genes are TRBV28 and TRBJ1-3; maybe TRBD1 (6 bases). The CDR3 spans 14 residues. Germline CDR1 is MDHEN and CDR2 is SYDVKM. Trimming removed 4 bases at V and 2 bases at J, with 9 bases between. CDR3 protein: CASSWSGAGNTIYF. CDR3 bases: TGTGCCAGCAGTTGGTCAGGGGCTGGAAACACCATATATTTT.

J is TRBJ2-7 and V is TRBV7-2; weak D call: TRBD2 (5 bases). V was pared by 4 bases and J by 6 bases, with 10 bases between. Germline CDR1 SGHTA, CDR2 FQGNSA. This CDR3 region has 12 residues. CDR3 sequence (DNA): TGTGCCAGCAGCTCCCTAGCTCCCGAGCAGTACTTC. It codes for CASSSLAPEQYF.

This chain uses TRBV5-1 with TRBJ1-6; 8 bases agree with TRBD1. Germline CDR1 is SGHRS and CDR2 is YFSETQ. V lost 3 bases and J lost 2; bases outside the gene matches: 13. The CDR3 sequence is 19 residues long. The CDR3 DNA is TGCGCCAGCAGCTATAGACAGGGGAATGGCCTGACCTATAATTCACCCCTCCACTTT. This codes for CASSYRQGNGLTYNSPLHF.

The chain carries TRBV6-5 and TRBJ2-7; no definite D call. The CDR3 is made up of 11 amino acids. With 6 bases removed from V and 6 bases from J, the gap between germline ends came to 9 bases. Germline V CDR1 and CDR2: MNHEY, SVGAGI. The CDR3 protein is CASSSIFEQYF. Here the CDR3 DNA reads TGTGCCAGCAGCTCTATTTTCGAGCAGTACTTC.

This rearrangement joins TRBV24-1 to TRBJ2-7; 8 bases align to TRBD2. CDR3 size: 16 residues. Germline V lookup: CDR1 KGHDR, CDR2 SFDVKD. V shed 5 bases and J 0 bases; nucleotides not matched to a gene: 8. The CDR3 DNA is TGTGCCACCAGTGGGACTACTAGCGGTAACTCCTACGAGCAGTACTTC. Its translation: CATSGTTSGNSYEQYF.

The gene calls are TRBV7-6 and TRBJ2-5; 7 nucleotides agree with TRBD1. CDR3 size: 14 residues. CDR1 and CDR2 from the germline V gene are SGHVS and FNYEAQ. Trimming at V came to 2 bases and at J to 2 bases, leaving 2 bases not matched to a gene. DNA for the CDR3: TGTGCCAGCAGCTTACGACAGGGACAAGAGACCCAGTACTTC. It codes for CASSLRQGQETQYF.

The V and J genes are TRBV19 and TRBJ1-1; no reliable D call. CDR1 and CDR2 (germline): LNHDA, SQIVND (reference sequence). The CDR3 covers 12 residues. V lost 4 bases, J lost 10 bases, and 13 bases lay in between. Here the CDR3 DNA reads TGTGCCAGTAGTAGTTCAGCGCGCGGAGCTTTCTTT. As protein: CASSSSARGAFF.

This clone was counted once. This chain joins TRBV5-4 and TRBJ2-2; 7 bases are a match to TRBD2. Germline values: CDR1 SGHNT, CDR2 YYREEE (reference sequence). The CDR3 runs to 16 residues. With V trimmed by 1 base and J by 4 bases, 7 bases remained unmatched. CDR3 protein: CASSLFGSGFTGELFF. The CDR3 DNA is TGTGCCAGCAGCTTGTTTGGTAGCGGGTTCACCGGGGAGCTGTTTTTT.

The genes are TRBV7-2 and TRBJ2-3; D is uncertain. This CDR3 has 13 residues. Trimming left V 4 bases short and J 2 bases short, with 7 bases between. Germline loops: CDR1 SGHTA, CDR2 FQGNSA. The CDR3 protein is CASSSRPTDTQYF. CDR3 bases: TGTGCCAGCAGCTCGAGGCCCACAGATACGCAGTATTTT.

The chain is built from TRBV13 and TRBJ2-6; 8 positions match TRBD1. CDR1 is PRHDT, CDR2 FYEKMQ, per germline (reference sequence). CDR3 length: 20 residues. The V and J ends lost 5 bases and 0 bases, in that order; junction bases with no gene match: 15. CDR3 sequence (DNA): TGTGCCAGCAGCAAAGAGGGCTGGGACAGGAAGAGCTCTGGGGCCAACGTCCTGACTTTC. It specifies CASSKEGWDRKSSGANVLTF.

This clone was counted only a few times. This chain uses TRBV9 with TRBJ2-2; 9 bases line up with TRBD2. The CDR3 sequence is 16 residues long. Germline CDR1 SGDLS, CDR2 YYNGEE. The ends lost 5 bases at V and 0 bases at J; junction bases unmatched: 5. Here the CDR3 reads CASSRGGRANTGELFF. DNA for the CDR3: TGTGCCAGCAGTAGGGGCGGGAGGGCGAACACCGGGGAGCTGTTTTTT.

The chain carries TRBV5-5 and TRBJ2-6, with D unclear. The germline CDR1 and CDR2 sequences are SGHKS and YYEKEE (reference sequence). Trimming removed 4 bases at V and 4 bases at J, with 9 bases between. The CDR3 has 14 amino acids. CDR3 nucleotides: TGTGCCAGCAGCCCCCCGTCCGGGGCCAACGTCCTGACTTTC. Its protein is CASSPPSGANVLTF. The full variable domain, its missing parts supplied by reference TRBV5-5 and TRBJ2-6, is DAGVTQSPTHLIKTRGQQVTLRCSPISGHKSVSWYQQVLGQGPQFIFQYYEKEERGRGNFPDRFSARQFPNYSSELNVNALLLGDSALYLCASSPPSGANVLTFGAGSRLTVL.

The chain employs TRBV7-9 and TRBJ1-1; D perhaps matches TRBD1 (5 bases). The germline V gene has CDR1 SEHNR and CDR2 FQNEAQ (reference sequence). Trimming stripped 3 bases from V and 0 bases from J, with 8 bases between. The CDR3 sequence is 14 residues long. The DNA of the CDR3 is TGTGCCAGCAGCTTTGGGACTCTGAACACTGAAGCTTTCTTT. This codes for CASSFGTLNTEAFF.

This clone showed up just a few times. The V and J genes are TRBV15 and TRBJ1-5; tentative D call: TRBD1 (6 bases). V shed 3 bases and J shed 12 bases, with 12 bases lying between them. The CDR3 length is 12 residues. Germline-derived CDR1 and CDR2 are LNHNV and YYDKDF (reference sequence). CDR3 sequence reads: CATSSGTPDQHF. The CDR3 region has the DNA TGTGCCACCAGCAGCGGGACACCGGACCAGCATTTT.

This chain joins TRBV6-5 and TRBJ2-1; 11 bases are a match to TRBD2. Trimming at V came to 8 bases and at J to 5 bases, leaving 2 bases not matched to a gene. The CDR3 length is 13 residues. Germline CDR1 reads MNHEY; CDR2 reads SVGAGI. The chain's CDR3 is CASHSGRDNEQFF. The CDR3, as DNA: TGTGCCAGCCATAGCGGGAGGGACAATGAGCAGTTCTTC.

The CDR3 nucleotides read TGTGCCAGCAGCCTTGGACAGGGAAGCACAGATACGCAGTATTTT. As protein: CASSLGQGSTDTQYF. This chain joins TRBV5-8 and TRBJ2-3; 8 bases fit TRBD1. The CDR3 is 15 amino acids. J gave up 0 bases and V 4 bases, and 4 bases lay outside the gene matches. Germline V lookup: CDR1 SGHTS, CDR2 YDEGEE.

The chain carries TRBV11-2 and TRBJ2-1; D is perhaps TRBD2 (5 bases). CDR1 and CDR2 (germline): SGHAT, FQNNGV. V was shortened by 2 bases and J by 8 bases, with 16 bases between the two germline ends. The CDR3 covers 15 residues. CDR3 residues: CASSLRESTGYEQFF. The CDR3 DNA sequence: TGTGCCAGCAGCTTAAGGGAGTCAACCGGCTATGAGCAGTTCTTC.